Listed below are T cell receptor beta chains from one sample, sequenced in a study of blood T cells in healthy people across ages. TCRdb ran MiXCR on the 5' RACE reads and lists one entry per CDR3 protein. The sample records roughly 1.5 million distinct CDR3 sequences, less than 45% being singletons. Sequencing was performed on blood. The receptors here all came from a woman between 18 and 29 years old in good health. The conserved cysteine and the conserved F or W are not part of the CDR3 here. The order of the fields is clone size, V gene, CDR3 protein. The size of a clone is reported for some rows only, either as once, few or many, or as a class for expanded clones.

clone size: NA; V gene: TRBV12-3/TRBV12-4; CDR3 protein: ASSLGGPIDTQY
clone size: NA; V gene: TRBV5-1; CDR3 protein: ASRRIAGGPKNEQY
clone size: NA; V gene: TRBV29-1; CDR3 protein: SGERNEQF
clone size: NA; V gene: TRBV6-5; CDR3 protein: ASSCGGMVDEQY
clone size: few; V gene: TRBV5-1; CDR3 protein: ASSITGHAYTEAF
clone size: few; V gene: TRBV13; CDR3 protein: ASSYGTGYLKETQY
clone size: few; V gene: TRBV6-2/TRBV6-3; CDR3 protein: ASSSQGQRENTEAF
clone size: NA; V gene: TRBV3-1; CDR3 protein: ASSQTGDGETQF
clone size: NA; V gene: TRBV6-2/TRBV6-3; CDR3 protein: ASSYSDRAGANVLT
clone size: few; V gene: TRBV6-2/TRBV6-3; CDR3 protein: ASKDQETQY
clone size: NA; V gene: TRBV29-1; CDR3 protein: SVEAGKDIQY
clone size: NA; V gene: TRBV7-9; CDR3 protein: ASSSLFWGSTDTQY
clone size: few; V gene: TRBV9; CDR3 protein: ASSVSGEPGYT
clone size: NA; V gene: TRBV7-9; CDR3 protein: ASSLAGGERT
clone size: few; V gene: TRBV7-2; CDR3 protein: ASSLAGPGTEAF
clone size: few; V gene: TRBV29-1; CDR3 protein: SVARRQANNEQF
clone size: many; V gene: TRBV27; CDR3 protein: ASRTYPYGYT
clone size: few; V gene: TRBV25-1; CDR3 protein: AGSEFGGLAETYNEQF
clone size: NA; V gene: TRBV20-1; CDR3 protein: SASRAPRSYEQY
clone size: NA; V gene: TRBV10-3; CDR3 protein: AIRDYCEQY
clone size: NA; V gene: TRBV29-1; CDR3 protein: SVGAGELGTEAF
clone size: NA; V gene: TRBV27; CDR3 protein: ASSLNPSDLYSYNEQF
clone size: NA; V gene: TRBV6-6; CDR3 protein: ASRTGTFQPQH
clone size: NA; V gene: TRBV27; CDR3 protein: ASSPDGSGANVLT
clone size: once; V gene: TRBV9; CDR3 protein: VSSVGLNNEQF
clone size: NA; V gene: TRBV20-1; CDR3 protein: STLDRGADTQY
clone size: NA; V gene: TRBV7-2; CDR3 protein: ASSPSGQLYNEQF
clone size: NA; V gene: TRBV5-1; CDR3 protein: ASSLEGADYQPQH
clone size: few; V gene: TRBV7-9; CDR3 protein: ASSPGLGAYGYT
clone size: NA; V gene: TRBV7-2; CDR3 protein: ASSLRLAGFTGELF
clone size: NA; V gene: TRBV20-1; CDR3 protein: SASPPPNIQY
clone size: many; V gene: TRBV4-3; CDR3 protein: ASSQDADGSGANVLT